The next 5 T cell receptor beta chains were all read from a single sample in a study of T cell clonality in common variable immunodeficiency. The repertoire was sequenced with immunoSEQ multiplex PCR; TCRdb's copy has only in-frame clones and lacks some. This table holds about 35,000 clones with no singletons; the top ten claim around a tenth. The sequencing sample was made of peripheral blood mononuclear cells. These receptor sequences come from a person aged 18 to 75 in good health.

This clone showed up many times. The read is 3 residues too short to cover the CDR3 end, so that end is filled in from the germline J gene. This CDR3 is also generated by other DNA sequences in the sample. The V gene is TRBV2, the J gene TRBJ2-3; no clear D gene. This CDR3 has 11 residues. Deletions cut 7 bases from V and 3 bases from J, with 5 bases between. Germline V gene sequence: CDR1 SNHLY, CDR2 FYNNEI. The CDR3 here is CASTRTDTQYF. Incomplete CDR3 DNA: TGTGCCAGCACCAGAACAGATACG.

This clone was seen many times. The CDR3 end falls 3 residues outside the read, so it is completed with the germline J gene. The chain uses TRBV30 and TRBJ1-1; possible D gene TRBD1, 5 bases. Trimming stripped 2 bases from V and 3 bases from J, with 16 bases between. The germline CDR1 and CDR2 sequences are GTSNPN and SVGIG (reference sequence). This CDR3 has 15 amino acids. The sequenced part of the CDR3 DNA is TGTGCCTGGAGTCCGGTGGCAGGGAGGGACACTGAA. Translated, it gives CAWSPVAGRDTE. The whole CDR3 sequence reads CAWSPVAGRDTEAFF. The full variable domain, with the rest looked up from reference TRBV30 and TRBJ1-1, is SQTIHQWPATLVQPVGSPLSLECTVEGTSNPNLYWYRQAAGRGLQLLFYSVGIGQISSEVPQNLSASRPQDRQFILSSKKLLLSDSGFYLCAWSPVAGRDTEAFFGQGTRLTVV.

This clone was seen ten or more times. The read ends 3 residues shy of where the CDR3 ends; the end is completed using the germline J gene. This chain links TRBV30 with TRBJ1-5, with 11 bases aligning to TRBD1. Germline V CDR1 and CDR2: GTSNPN, SVGIG (reference sequence). V dropped 7 bases and J dropped 7; count of bases not matched to a gene: 9. The CDR3 has 14 residues. CDR3 sequence reads: CAYRGQGGTQPQHF. CDR3 DNA, as far as it was read: TGTGCCTACCGGGGACAGGGGGGGACGCAGCCC. The full variable domain, its missing parts supplied by reference TRBV30 and TRBJ1-5, is SQTIHQWPATLVQPVGSPLSLECTVEGTSNPNLYWYRQAAGRGLQLLFYSVGIGQISSEVPQNLSASRPQDRQFILSSKKLLLSDSGFYLCAYRGQGGTQPQHFGDGTRLSIL.

The table lists this clone with many counts. The observed sequence ends 3 residues before the CDR3 terminus, with the missing tail filled in from the germline J gene. The chain carries TRBV4-2 and TRBJ2-4; D gene unclear. The CDR3 consists of 17 residues. Germline lookup yields CDR1 LGHNA and CDR2 YNFKEQ. The ends were cut back, 3 bases at V and 1 base at J, with 16 bases in the middle. The CDR3 DNA, read in part, is TGTGCCAGCAGCCAGGATCGTACAAAGGGTGCCAAAAACATT. Its translation is CASSQDRTKGAKNI. The whole CDR3 region reads CASSQDRTKGAKNIQYF.

There are many counts of this clone. The sequence runs out 3 residues before the end of the CDR3; the remainder is reconstructed from the germline J gene. The V gene is TRBV14, the J gene TRBJ2-1; TRBD2 matches 11 bases. The CDR3 length is 15 residues. Germline V lookup: CDR1 SGHDN, CDR2 FVKESK. J was trimmed by 2 bases and V by 5 bases; bases with no gene match: 2. CDR3 bases read: TGTGCCAGCAGCGTTAGCGGGAGGGCCTACAATGAG. Protein sequence: CASSVSGRAYNE. The complete CDR3 reads CASSVSGRAYNEQFF.